Listed here are 17 T cell receptor beta chains from one sample, sequenced in a study of human T cells and chemical hapten exposure. Described time point: patch test 1, 2 weeks after DPC sensitization. The treatment denotes: therapeutic diphenylcyclopropenone sensitization with weekly scalp DPC. MiXCR, applied by TCRdb to the RACE reads, yields one record per CDR3 protein. The sample shows about 49,000 distinct CDR3 sequences, 8% to 9.5% of them seen only once. Specimen: whole blood, collected in connection with sensitization to the hapten diphenylcyclopropenone (DPC). The receptors here all came from a woman aged 45-65 years with alopecia areata. Some clones in this sample may be carry-over from other donors' samples.

V and J are TRBV5-1 and TRBJ2-3; 13 bases match TRBD2. Germline CDR1 reads SGHRS; CDR2 reads YFSETQ. The CDR3 has 17 residues. V was pared by 4 bases and J by 4 bases, with 9 bases of the junction left unmatched. CDR3 bases: TGCGCCAGCAGCCACACACTAGCGGGAGGGTCGGCAGATACGCAGTATTTT. Its translation: CASSHTLAGGSADTQYF. Using reference TRBV5-1 and TRBJ2-3 for the parts outside the CDR3, the full variable domain is KAGVTQTPRYLIKTRGQQVTLSCSPISGHRSVSWYQQTPGQGLQFLFEYFSETQRNKGNFPGRFSGRQFSNSRSEMNVSTLELGDSALYLCASSHTLAGGSADTQYFGPGTRLTVL.

Many counts were recorded for this clonotype. The chain is built from TRBV20-1 and TRBJ2-1; 7 nucleotides align to TRBD1. The V segment lost 0 bases and the J segment 4 bases; nucleotides outside the gene matches: 3. Germline V gene lookup returns CDR1 DFQATT and CDR2 SNEGSKA (reference sequence). CDR3 length: 14 residues. In DNA, the CDR3 is TGCAGTGCTAGAGAACCGGGACAGTACAATGAGCAGTTCTTC. It yields the protein CSAREPGQYNEQFF.

This clonotype was detected a few times. The chain is built from TRBV7-2 and TRBJ1-1, with no clear D. The CDR3 is 13 residues long. Germline CDR1 is SGHTA and CDR2 is FQGNSA. V lost 5 bases and J lost 7, with 14 bases in between. The CDR3 spells CASSRPGIFEAFF. In DNA, the CDR3 is TGTGCCAGCAGCCGCCCTGGCATTTTTGAAGCTTTCTTT.

This clonotype appeared a few times. The J gene is TRBJ2-1, the V gene TRBV6-4; D is undetermined. Germline CDR1 reads MRHNA; CDR2 reads SNTAGT. The CDR3 runs 15 residues. Trimming cost V 4 bases and J 0 bases, with 10 bases left between them. The CDR3 DNA reads TGTGCCAGCAGTGTGGAGCCTAGCTCCTACAATGAGCAGTTCTTC. Translated, it gives CASSVEPSSYNEQFF.

The chain couples TRBV12-3 or TRBV12-4 to TRBJ2-1, with D unresolved. Trimming shortened V by 6 bases and J by 6 bases, and 18 bases separated the two germline ends. CDR3 length: 15 amino acids. The CDR3 region has the DNA TGTGCCAGCAGACTAAGTAGACCTTCAAGCAATGAGCAGTTCTTC. This codes for CASRLSRPSSNEQFF.

This clonotype came up a few times. The V call is TRBV28, the J call TRBJ2-2; 12 bases map to TRBD2. Per germline, CDR1 MDHEN and CDR2 SYDVKM. The length of the CDR3 is 15 residues. The junction had 5 bases not matched to a gene; V was cut back by 6 bases and J by 6 bases. CDR3 sequence reads: CASRKTSGRAGELFF. CDR3 coding DNA: TGTGCCAGCAGAAAGACTAGCGGGAGAGCCGGGGAGCTGTTTTTT. Full variable domain (remainder filled in from reference TRBV28 and TRBJ2-2): DVKVTQSSRYLVKRTGEKVFLECVQDMDHENMFWYRQDPGLGLRLIYFSYDVKMKEKGDIPEGYSVSREKKERFSLILESASTNQTSMYLCASRKTSGRAGELFFGEGSRLTVL.

On this clonotype itself: It may be a read error: a sequence one base away is much more abundant. The J gene is TRBJ1-5, the V gene TRBV28; D gene ambiguous. The end of the DNA is better explained by TRBJ2-3, so the J call may be wrong. CDR3 length equals 12 residues. The germline V gene encodes CDR1 MDHEN and CDR2 SYDVKM. This CDR3 is CASSLSQRIQYF. As DNA, the CDR3 is TGTGCCAGCAGTTTAAGCCAACGGATCCAGTATTTT.

A few counts support this clonotype. The V and J genes are TRBV7-9 and TRBJ1-4; 7 positions match TRBD1. V gave up 4 bases and J gave up 1 base; unmatched junction bases: 3. CDR1 and CDR2 from the germline V gene are SEHNR and FQNEAQ (reference sequence). The CDR3 runs to 15 residues. The CDR3 loop is CASSSRDRTNEKLFF. Here the CDR3 DNA reads TGTGCCAGCAGCTCCCGGGACAGAACTAATGAAAAACTGTTTTTT.

On this clonotype itself: One base away lies a much larger clone, so this may be a sequencing read error. The chain recombines TRBV6-5 with TRBJ1-1; D is undetermined. Germline CDR1 and CDR2: MNHEY and SVGAGI. Deletions cut 8 bases from V and 4 bases from J, with 14 bases between. The CDR3 sequence is 13 residues long. The CDR3 spells CASGSWEGTEAFF. CDR3 coding DNA: TGTGCCAGCGGGTCATGGGAGGGCACTGAAGCTTTCTTT.

This clonotype was seen repeatedly, ten times or more. The chain employs TRBV2 and TRBJ1-3; D ambiguous. V lost 3 bases, J lost 0 bases, and 15 bases lay in between. CDR3 length: 17 amino acids. Germline loops: CDR1 SNHLY, CDR2 FYNNEI. Written as DNA, the CDR3 is TGTGCCAGCAGTGAGGTTCGGGCATCAACCTCTGGAAACACCATATATTTT. Protein sequence: CASSEVRASTSGNTIYF.

This clonotype was counted a few times. The rearrangement joins TRBV20-1 to TRBJ2-1, with 10 bases aligning to TRBD2. The junction had 7 bases not matched to a gene; V was cut back by 2 bases and J by 6 bases. Germline CDR1 DFQATT, CDR2 SNEGSKA (reference sequence). The CDR3 is 15 residues long. The CDR3 DNA reads as TGCAGTGCTAGAAAAAGTAGCGGGAGGATCAATGAGCAGTTCTTC. Amino acids: CSARKSSGRINEQFF.

Ten or more counts support this clonotype. The V and J genes are TRBV15 and TRBJ2-6; no firm D call. CDR3 length equals 16 residues. V was clipped by 0 bases and J by 0 bases, with 6 bases between them. Germline assignment: CDR1 LNHNV and CDR2 YYDKDF (reference sequence). Here the CDR3 reads CATSRDRRSGANVLTF. CDR3 coding DNA: TGTGCCACCAGCAGAGACAGGCGCTCTGGGGCCAACGTCCTGACTTTC.

This clonotype was counted at least ten times. The DNA for the CDR3 is TGTGCCAGCAGCAAATCGCCGGGACAGCCTAGAAATGAAAAACTGTTTTTT. The encoded protein is CASSKSPGQPRNEKLFF. J is TRBJ1-4 and V is TRBV7-8, with 7 nucleotides matching TRBD1. The length of the CDR3 is 17 residues. Per germline, CDR1 SGHVS and CDR2 FQNEAQ. V lost 5 bases, J lost 5 bases, and 14 bases stayed unmatched.

In this sample, this clonotype turned up a few times. The rearrangement joins TRBV20-1 to TRBJ2-2; D possibly uses TRBD1 or TRBD2 (5 bases each). V dropped 0 bases and J dropped 6 bases, with 14 bases sitting between them. Germline CDR1 and CDR2: DFQATT and SNEGSKA (reference sequence). This CDR3 contains 15 residues. The CDR3 DNA follows: TGCAGTGCTAGAGAGGTGCAGGGAGCGGCCGGGGAGCTGTTTTTT. It codes for CSAREVQGAAGELFF.

This clonotype was observed many times. The V gene is TRBV7-2, the J gene TRBJ1-1; D not resolved. The CDR3 sequence is 13 residues long. Germline V gives CDR1 SGHTA, CDR2 FQGNSA. Trimming took 3 bases from V and 1 from J, leaving 6 bases between them. Written as DNA, the CDR3 is TGTGCCAGCAGCTTGCAGGAGAACACTGAAGCTTTCTTT. Translated, it gives CASSLQENTEAFF.

This clonotype was seen repeatedly, ten times or more. CDR3 sequence: CASSPYKVDTGELFF. In DNA form, the CDR3 reads TGTGCCAGCAGTCCATACAAGGTTGACACCGGGGAGCTGTTTTTT. The chain couples TRBV6-2 or TRBV6-3 to TRBJ2-2; D is uncertain. The germline CDR1 and CDR2 sequences are MNHEY and SVGEGT. This CDR3 region has 15 residues. V dropped 5 bases and J dropped 3 bases, with 13 bases sitting between them.

The chain is built from TRBV3-1 and TRBJ2-7; no clear D. The length of the CDR3 is 13 residues. V gave up 0 bases and J gave up 4 bases, with 7 bases separating them. Germline CDR1 LGHDT, CDR2 YNNKEL (reference sequence). The CDR3 here is CASSQDTAYEQYF. For the CDR3, the DNA is TGTGCCAGCAGCCAAGATACAGCATACGAGCAGTACTTC.